The clone carrying this T cell receptor (beta chain) has more than one count but fewer than ten. The antigen remains unidentified. Treatment was busulfan-fludarabine conditioning, a marrow graft, and cyclophosphamide on days +3 and +4. Profiling relied on immunoSEQ multiplex PCR, and the TCRdb table lists in-frame clones only, not all of them. The sample yields about 14,000 clones, without any singletons. Germline CDR1 WNHNN, CDR2 SYGVQD (reference sequence). Unmatched junction bases numbered 7, after V lost 6 bases and J lost 2 bases. The CDR3 has 16 amino acids. The data were taken from a study of T cells after posttransplantation cyclophosphamide. Whole-study findings and limits: Recipient CMV seropositivity and CMV reactivation strongly tracked TRB clonality. Donor CD8+ memory clones often dominated recipient blood repertoires at later times. Blood and skin or GI T cell repertoires showed limited TRB overlap.

The receptor comes from a female patient aged 40-50 years who received an allogeneic stem cell transplant from a related donor, was CMV-positive, and had no GVHD. Some T cells may have come from the graft donor. The material sequenced was PBMCs, taken 1,000 to 1,200 days after allogeneic stem cell transplant with posttransplant cyclophosphamide. The V and J genes are TRBV10-1 and TRBJ2-6; 7 nucleotides agree with TRBD1. CDR3 sequence (DNA): TGCGCCAGCAGCCCCGGGCAGGGGGCTGGGGCCAACGTCCTGACTTTC. Its translation is CASSPGQGAGANVLTF.